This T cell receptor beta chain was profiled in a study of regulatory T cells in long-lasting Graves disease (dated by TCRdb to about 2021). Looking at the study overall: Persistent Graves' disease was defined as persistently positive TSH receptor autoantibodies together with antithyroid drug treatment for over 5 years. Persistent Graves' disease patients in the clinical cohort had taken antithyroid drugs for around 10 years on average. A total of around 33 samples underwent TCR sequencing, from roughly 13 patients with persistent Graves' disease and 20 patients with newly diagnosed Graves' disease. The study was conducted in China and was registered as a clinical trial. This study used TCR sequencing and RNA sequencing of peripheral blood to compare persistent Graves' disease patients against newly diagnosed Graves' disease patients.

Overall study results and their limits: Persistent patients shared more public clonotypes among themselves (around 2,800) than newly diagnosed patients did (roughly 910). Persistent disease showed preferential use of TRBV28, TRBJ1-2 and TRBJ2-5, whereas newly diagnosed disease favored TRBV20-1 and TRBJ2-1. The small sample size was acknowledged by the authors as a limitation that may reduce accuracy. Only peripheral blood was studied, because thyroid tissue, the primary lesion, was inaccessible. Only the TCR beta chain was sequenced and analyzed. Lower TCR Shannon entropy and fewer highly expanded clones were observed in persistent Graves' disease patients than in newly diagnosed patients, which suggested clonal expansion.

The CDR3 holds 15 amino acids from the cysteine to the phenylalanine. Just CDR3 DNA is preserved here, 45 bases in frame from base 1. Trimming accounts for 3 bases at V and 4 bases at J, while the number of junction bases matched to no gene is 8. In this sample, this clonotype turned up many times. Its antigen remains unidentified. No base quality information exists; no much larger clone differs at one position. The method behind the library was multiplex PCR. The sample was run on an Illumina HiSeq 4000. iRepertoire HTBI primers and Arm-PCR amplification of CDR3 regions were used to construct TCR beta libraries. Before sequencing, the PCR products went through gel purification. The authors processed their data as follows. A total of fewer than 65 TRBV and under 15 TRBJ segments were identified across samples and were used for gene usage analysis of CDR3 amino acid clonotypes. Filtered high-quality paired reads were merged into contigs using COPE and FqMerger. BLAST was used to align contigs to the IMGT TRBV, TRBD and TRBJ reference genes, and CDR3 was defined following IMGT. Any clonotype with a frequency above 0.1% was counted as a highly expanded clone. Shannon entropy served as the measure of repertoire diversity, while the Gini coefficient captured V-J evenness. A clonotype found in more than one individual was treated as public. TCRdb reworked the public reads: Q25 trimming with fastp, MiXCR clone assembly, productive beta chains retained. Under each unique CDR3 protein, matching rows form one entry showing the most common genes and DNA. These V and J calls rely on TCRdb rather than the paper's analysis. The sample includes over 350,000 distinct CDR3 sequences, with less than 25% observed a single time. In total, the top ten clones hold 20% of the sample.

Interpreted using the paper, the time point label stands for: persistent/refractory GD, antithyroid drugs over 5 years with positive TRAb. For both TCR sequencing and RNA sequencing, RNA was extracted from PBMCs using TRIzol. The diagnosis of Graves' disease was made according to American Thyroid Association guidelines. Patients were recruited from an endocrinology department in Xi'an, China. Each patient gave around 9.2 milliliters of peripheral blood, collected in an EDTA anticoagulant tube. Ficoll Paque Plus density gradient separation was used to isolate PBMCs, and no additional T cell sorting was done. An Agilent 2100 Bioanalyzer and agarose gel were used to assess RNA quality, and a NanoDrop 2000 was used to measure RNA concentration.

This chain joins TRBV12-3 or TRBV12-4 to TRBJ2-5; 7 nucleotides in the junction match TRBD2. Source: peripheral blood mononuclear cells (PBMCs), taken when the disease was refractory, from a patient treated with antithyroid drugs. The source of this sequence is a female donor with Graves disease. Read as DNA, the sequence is TGTGCCAGCAGTTTTCAGGGCGGGAGTGGAGAGACCCAGTACTTC. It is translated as CASSFQGGSGETQYF.